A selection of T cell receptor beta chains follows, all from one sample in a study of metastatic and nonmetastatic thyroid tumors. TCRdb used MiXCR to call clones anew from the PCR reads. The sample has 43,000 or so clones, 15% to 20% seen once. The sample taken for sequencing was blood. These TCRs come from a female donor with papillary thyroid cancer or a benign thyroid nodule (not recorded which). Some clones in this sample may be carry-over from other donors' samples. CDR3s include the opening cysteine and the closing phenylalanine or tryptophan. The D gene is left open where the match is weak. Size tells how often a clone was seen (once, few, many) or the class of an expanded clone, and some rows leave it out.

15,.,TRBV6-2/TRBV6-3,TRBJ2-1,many,CASSPLTVFYNEQFF,TGTGCCAGCAGTCCATTGACAGTTTTCTACAATGAGCAGTTCTTC
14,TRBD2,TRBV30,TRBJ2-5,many,CAWSGAGGQETQYF,TGTGCCTGGAGTGGAGCGGGAGGGCAAGAGACCCAGTACTTC
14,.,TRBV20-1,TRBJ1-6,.,CSARGSSGGSPLHF,TGCAGTGCTAGAGGATCGTCAGGAGGGTCACCCCTCCACTTT
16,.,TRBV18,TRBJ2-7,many,CASSPVKIQGTYEQYF,TGTGCCAGCTCACCGGTTAAGATTCAGGGGACCTACGAGCAGTACTTC
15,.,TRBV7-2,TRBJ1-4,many,CASSSSGRRGEKLFF,TGTGCCAGCAGCTCATCCGGGAGAAGAGGGGAAAAACTGTTTTTT
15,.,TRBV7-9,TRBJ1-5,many,CASSFFPGSNQPQHF,TGTGCCAGCAGCTTTTTTCCCGGGAGCAATCAGCCCCAGCATTTT
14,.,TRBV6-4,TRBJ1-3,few,CASREQRYGNTIYF,TGTGCCAGCAGGGAACAGAGATATGGAAACACCATATATTTT
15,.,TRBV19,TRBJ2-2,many,CASKGGALNTGELFF,TGTGCCAGTAAAGGGGGGGCTCTCAACACCGGGGAGCTGTTTTTT
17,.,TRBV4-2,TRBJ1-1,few,CASSQEGGNVEATEAFF,TGTGCCAGCAGCCAAGAAGGGGGTAACGTAGAAGCGACTGAAGCTTTCTTT
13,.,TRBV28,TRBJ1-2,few,CASSFSKSYGHTF,TGTGCCAGCAGTTTTTCGAAAAGCTATGGCCACACCTTC
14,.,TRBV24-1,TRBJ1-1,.,CATSAFQRSGGAFF,TGTGCCACCAGTGCTTTCCAAAGGAGTGGGGGAGCTTTCTTT
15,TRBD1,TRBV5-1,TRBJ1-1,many,CASSRGTGGGTEAFF,TGCGCCAGCAGCAGGGGGACAGGGGGCGGCACTGAAGCTTTCTTT
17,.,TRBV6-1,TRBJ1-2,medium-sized,CASKWVGGQPLSYGYTF,TGTGCCAGCAAGTGGGTAGGAGGACAGCCCCTAAGCTATGGCTACACCTTC
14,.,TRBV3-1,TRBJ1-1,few,CASSQADVNTEAFF,TGTGCCAGCAGCCAAGCGGACGTGAACACTGAAGCTTTCTTT
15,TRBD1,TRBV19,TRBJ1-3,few,CASSPLGTGRNTIYF,TGTGCCAGTAGTCCCCTGGGGACAGGGAGAAACACCATATATTTT
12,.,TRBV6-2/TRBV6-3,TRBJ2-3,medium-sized,CASRRDTDTQYF,TGTGCCAGCAGGCGAGACACAGATACGCAGTATTTT
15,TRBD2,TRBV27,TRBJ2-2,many,CASSLGAGGAGELFF,TGTGCCAGCAGTTTAGGAGCGGGGGGGGCCGGGGAGCTGTTTTTT
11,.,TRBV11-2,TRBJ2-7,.,CASSSPGEQYF,TGTGCCAGCAGCTCCCCCGGGGAGCAGTACTTC
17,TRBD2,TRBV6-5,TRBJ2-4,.,CASSYSRSGHPRKIQYF,TGTGCCAGCAGTTACTCCCGTAGCGGGCACCCAAGGAAAATTCAGTACTTT
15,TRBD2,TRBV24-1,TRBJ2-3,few,CATRAVGGSTDTQYF,TGTGCCACCCGTGCTGTGGGAGGGAGCACAGATACGCAGTATTTT
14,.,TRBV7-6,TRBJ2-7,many,CASSLRGGPDEQYF,TGTGCCAGCAGCCTGCGAGGAGGGCCGGACGAGCAGTACTTC
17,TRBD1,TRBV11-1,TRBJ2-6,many,CASSSLRDSSGANVLTF,TGTGCCAGCAGCTCCCTAAGGGACAGCTCTGGGGCCAACGTCCTGACTTTC
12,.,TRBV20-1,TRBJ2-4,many,CSARDWGDIQYF,TGCAGTGCTAGAGATTGGGGGGACATTCAGTACTTC
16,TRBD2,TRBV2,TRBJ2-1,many,CASRASSGSSYNEQFF,TGTGCCAGCAGGGCAAGTAGCGGGAGCTCCTACAATGAGCAGTTCTTC
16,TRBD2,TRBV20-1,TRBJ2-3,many,CSARGRRTSVTDTQYF,TGCAGTGCTAGAGGGCGGAGGACTAGCGTCACAGATACGCAGTATTTT
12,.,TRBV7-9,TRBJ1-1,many,CASSRGSIEAFF,TGTGCCAGCAGCCGAGGGTCTATAGAAGCTTTCTTT
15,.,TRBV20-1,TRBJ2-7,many,CSLRPETGSRNEQYF,TGCAGCCTTCGACCTGAGACGGGGAGCAGGAACGAGCAGTACTTC
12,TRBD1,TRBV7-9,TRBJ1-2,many,CASSWDRVGYTF,TGTGCCAGCAGCTGGGACAGGGTCGGCTACACCTTC
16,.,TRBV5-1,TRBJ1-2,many,CASSLTAGHLLYGYTF,TGCGCCAGCAGCTTGACAGCAGGACACCTCCTATATGGCTACACCTTC
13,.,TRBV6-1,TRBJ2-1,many,CASTTGSKNEQFF,TGTGCCAGCACCACAGGATCCAAAAATGAGCAGTTCTTC
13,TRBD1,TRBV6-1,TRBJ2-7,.,CAINTGQGGKQYF,TGTGCCATCAATACCGGACAGGGAGGCAAGCAGTACTTC
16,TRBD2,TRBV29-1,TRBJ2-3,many,CSAQGASGAKGDTQYF,TGCAGCGCCCAAGGGGCTAGCGGAGCCAAGGGGGATACGCAGTATTTT
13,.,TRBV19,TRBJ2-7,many,CASSVDSSYEQYF,TGTGCCAGTAGTGTTGACAGCTCCTACGAGCAGTACTTC
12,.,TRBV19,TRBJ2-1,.,CASISSPGEQFF,TGTGCCAGTATTTCCTCCCCGGGGGAGCAGTTCTTC
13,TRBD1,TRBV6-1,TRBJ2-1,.,CASSRQGLSSKFF,TGTGCCAGCAGTCGACAGGGTCTGTCGTCAAAATTCTTC
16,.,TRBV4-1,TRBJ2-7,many,CASSQDPGGSSYEQYF,TGCGCCAGCAGCCAAGATCCCGGGGGAAGCTCCTACGAGCAGTACTTC
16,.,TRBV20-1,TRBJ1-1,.,CSARSDPVQMNTEAFF,TGCAGTGCTAGATCAGACCCAGTCCAAATGAACACTGAAGCTTTCTTT
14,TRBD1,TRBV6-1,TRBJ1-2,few,CASTYSGTGVGYTF,TGTGCCAGCACGTATTCCGGGACAGGGGTTGGCTACACCTTC
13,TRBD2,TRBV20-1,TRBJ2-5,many,CSASGRAVETQYF,TGCAGTGCTAGCGGGAGGGCCGTTGAGACCCAGTACTTC
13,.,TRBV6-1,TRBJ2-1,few,CASSVAYYNEQFF,TGTGCCAGCAGTGTAGCCTACTACAATGAGCAGTTCTTC
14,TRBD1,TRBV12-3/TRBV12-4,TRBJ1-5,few,CASSWRQGGQPQHF,TGTGCCAGCAGTTGGAGACAGGGGGGTCAGCCCCAGCATTTT
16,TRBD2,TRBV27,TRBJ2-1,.,CASSSRGGRIYNEQFF,TGTGCCAGCAGCTCCAGGGGCGGGAGGATCTACAATGAGCAGTTCTTC
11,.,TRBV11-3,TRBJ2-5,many,CASSPSETQYF,TGTGCCAGCAGCCCCTCGGAGACCCAGTACTTC
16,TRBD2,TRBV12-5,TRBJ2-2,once,CDSGWPSGSGTGELFF,TGTGATAGTGGTTGGCCTAGCGGGAGTGGGACCGGGGAGCTGTTTTTT
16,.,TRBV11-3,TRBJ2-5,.,CASSPGGLAEQETQYF,TGTGCCAGCAGCCCTGGGGGGCTAGCGGAGCAAGAGACCCAGTACTTC